This TCR beta chain was obtained from a study of blood T cell repertoires in COVID-19. Study-level information: COVID-19 samples collected from the United States, Italy and Spain covered acute and convalescent phases. The analysed material was cDNA or gDNA that came from T cells, B-cell-depleted T cells, or PBMCs.

In the source study's methods: The assay estimated nucleated cells by amplifying reference gene primers. The assay was immunoSEQ multiplex PCR, and TCRdb's table has in-frame clones only and misses some. V and J calls and clone size are copied from that table; D and trimming were computed from the DNA. Of more than 95,000 clones in the sample, less than 90% were seen once. CDR1 and CDR2 (germline): LGHNT, FRNRAP. With 3 bases removed from V and 4 bases from J, the gap between germline ends came to 7 bases. This CDR3 comprises 13 residues. This sequence originates from a human donor in a cohort sampled during active COVID-19. Sequencing was carried out using peripheral blood. V usage is TRBV12-5 and J usage is TRBJ1-5; D is possibly TRBD1 (6 bases). In DNA form, the CDR3 reads TGTGCTAGTGGTTTTACAGGGAATCAGCCCCAGCATTTT. This encodes CASGFTGNQPQHF. Together with reference TRBV12-5 and TRBJ1-5, the CDR3 gives the full variable domain: DARVTQTPRHKVTEMGQEVTMRCQPILGHNTVFWYRQTMMQGLELLAYFRNRAPLDDSGMPKDRFSAEMPDATLATLKIQPSEPRDSAVYFCASGFTGNQPQHFGDGTRLSIL.